This T cell receptor (beta chain) was sequenced for a study of patients and donors after allogeneic stem cell transplantation. Germline loops: CDR1 GTSNPN, CDR2 SVGIG (reference sequence). V was cut by 2 bases and J by 8 bases, with 18 bases left in between. The CDR3 covers 15 residues. TCRdb redid the calling of the RT-PCR reads with MiXCR, one entry per CDR3 protein. The sample carries approximately 200,000 distinct CDR3 sequences, more than 35% recorded once. This clonotype originated in a human donor who was either an allogeneic HSCT recipient or a stem cell or donor lymphocyte infusion donor (not recorded which). It is not recorded whose cells these are; they may come from a transplant donor. Sequencing used blood, either unsorted or a sorted T cell fraction (not recorded which). This chain joins TRBV30 and TRBJ1-4, with D tentatively TRBD1 (5 bases). DNA of the CDR3: TGTGCCTGGAGTCTCCTCCTTAGCAGGGAAGAAAAACTGTTTTTT. Translation gives CAWSLLLSREEKLFF.